This is a list of T cell receptor beta chains from one sample in a study of regulatory T cells in long-lasting Graves disease. MiXCR was run by TCRdb on the multiplex PCR reads, yielding one entry per CDR3 protein. The table has hundreds of thousands of distinct CDR3 sequences, around a fifth seen once. The sequences come from peripheral blood mononuclear cells (PBMCs), collected when the disease was refractory, from a patient treated with antithyroid drugs. These receptors came from a female donor with Graves disease. Each CDR3 is given without its conserved first and last residue.

ASSRKTGSYNSPLH TRBJ1-6 TRBV3-1
ASSPGPGRGTEAF TRBJ1-1 TRBV11-3
ASSFLRGVTEAF TRBJ1-1 TRBV5-6
ASSRDRFEQY TRBJ2-7 TRBV28
ASSPLRGSTEAF TRBJ1-1 TRBV3-1
ASSLTGTGGEQY TRBJ2-7 TRBV28
ASSQGGTGGSRVSPLH TRBJ1-6 TRBV3-1
ASRRWVGPGITKNIQY TRBJ2-4 TRBV6-1
ASSLRGGSQETQY TRBJ2-5 TRBV9
AISSGTGYNSPLH TRBJ1-6 TRBV10-3
AINSATNEKLF TRBJ1-4 TRBV10-3
ASSEAPGTEAF TRBJ1-1 TRBV2
ASSVGGGRAADTQY TRBJ2-3 TRBV9
ASSPGRGRDYGYT TRBJ1-2 TRBV7-2
ASSYAGTGVQETQY TRBJ2-5 TRBV6-5
ASSQEFLKGDQPQH TRBJ1-5 TRBV14
ASSYRGGETQY TRBJ2-5 TRBV6-5
ASSFTTWGRAEAF TRBJ1-1 TRBV7-2
ASSFWETGTGSTGELF TRBJ2-2 TRBV28
SVWGLNQPQH TRBJ1-5 TRBV20-1
ASSSYTGGEETQY TRBJ2-5 TRBV6-2/TRBV6-3
ASSRGVQETQY TRBJ2-5 TRBV12-3/TRBV12-4
SAAFSTYEQY TRBJ2-7 TRBV20-1
AGSLDRDREGDEQY TRBJ2-7 TRBV11-2
ASSSSTEGRNYGYT TRBJ1-2 TRBV6-2/TRBV6-3
ASSVGVGGETDKAF TRBJ1-1 TRBV9
ASSSGTFGPSQETQY TRBJ2-5 TRBV28